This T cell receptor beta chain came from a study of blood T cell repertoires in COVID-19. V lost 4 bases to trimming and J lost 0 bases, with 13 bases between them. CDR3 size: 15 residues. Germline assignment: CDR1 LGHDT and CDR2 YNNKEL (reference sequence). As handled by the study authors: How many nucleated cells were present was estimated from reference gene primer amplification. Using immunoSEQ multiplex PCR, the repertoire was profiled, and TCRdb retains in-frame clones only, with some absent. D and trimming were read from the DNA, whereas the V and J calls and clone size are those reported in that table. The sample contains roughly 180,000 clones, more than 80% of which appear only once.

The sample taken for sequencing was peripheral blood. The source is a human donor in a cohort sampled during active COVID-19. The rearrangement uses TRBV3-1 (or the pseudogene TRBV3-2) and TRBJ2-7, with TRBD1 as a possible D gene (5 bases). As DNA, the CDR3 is TGTGCCAGCAGCCCGAGCAGGGTTAGCTCCTACGAGCAGTACTTC. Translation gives CASSPSRVSSYEQYF.